The rows below give T cell receptor beta chains drawn from one sample of a study of beta chain features in type 1 diabetes. Some clones are missing from TCRdb's copy, which holds only in-frame ones; the method was immunoSEQ multiplex PCR. This sample carries some 140,000 clones, just over 9% of them seen once, and the ten largest clones take approximately 0.68%. Sequencing was carried out using central memory CD4+ T cells from blood. The receptors were sampled from a man aged 18 to 30 in good health. The CDR3 runs from the conserved cysteine through the conserved F or W. A D gene is named only where the DNA matches it firmly. Size is omitted from some rows. Given values are once, few, many or a class for expanded clones.

d_call,v_call,j_call,clone_size,cdr3_nt,cdr3_aa
-,TRBV10-3,TRBJ2-1,few,TGTGCCATCAAAGCGAAGTCGAGCCATTCCTACAATGAGCAGTTCTTC,CAIKAKSSHSYNEQFF
-,TRBV4-2,TRBJ2-3,few,TGTGCCAGCAGCCAAGAAGGGGGCCCGGGGGGGGCAGATACGCAGTATTTT,CASSQEGGPGGADTQYF
TRBD1,TRBV6-5,TRBJ1-4,few,TGTGCCAGCAGGGACAGGGCGAATGAAAAACTGTTTTTT,CASRDRANEKLFF
-,TRBV5-1,TRBJ1-2,-,TGCGCCAGCAGCTTGGCGGTGGGCCTTTCCTATGGCTACACCTTC,CASSLAVGLSYGYTF
-,TRBV7-6,TRBJ1-3,few,TGTGCCAGCAGCTCTCAGGGTATCTCTGGAAACACCATATATTTT,CASSSQGISGNTIYF
-,TRBV10-3,TRBJ2-7,few,TGTGCCATCAGTGAGTGGCAGGGGAACCACGAGCAGTACTTC,CAISEWQGNHEQYF
-,TRBV10-3,TRBJ2-1,-,TGTGCCATCAAAGGCCCGACGGCCGACGGAGGGCAGTTCTTC,CAIKGPTADGGQFF
TRBD2,TRBV5-1,TRBJ2-1,few,TGCGCCAGCCGGCTAGCGGGGACCTACAATGAGCAGTTCTTC,CASRLAGTYNEQFF
-,TRBV19,TRBJ2-1,-,TGTGCCAGTAGTATAGTGAGCGGTACCCGGGGCAATGAGCAGTTCTTC,CASSIVSGTRGNEQFF
TRBD2,TRBV7-2,TRBJ2-7,few,TGTGCCAGCAGCTACTCCTTCGGGCTAGCGGGGGGGCCCGAGCAGTACTTC,CASSYSFGLAGGPEQYF
-,TRBV9,TRBJ2-1,-,TGTGCCAGCAGCGTAGAGGGAGCCTCCTACAATGAGCAGTTCTTC,CASSVEGASYNEQFF
-,TRBV5-6,TRBJ1-1,-,TGTGCCAGCAGCTTGGGGGCCAAACCCAACACTGAAGCTTTCTTT,CASSLGAKPNTEAFF
TRBD1,TRBV7-8,TRBJ2-1,-,TGTGCCAGCAGCTTAGAAGTGACAGGGTTGTTCTTC,CASSLEVTGLFF
-,TRBV30,TRBJ1-2,-,TGTGCCTGGAGTGTACCCTACAGGAGAGATGGCTACACCTTC,CAWSVPYRRDGYTF
TRBD1,TRBV7-6,TRBJ2-1,-,TGTGCCAGCAGCGATGCTCAGGGGGCACGTGAGCAGTTCTTC,CASSDAQGAREQFF
TRBD1,TRBV5-1,TRBJ1-6,once,TGCGCCAGCAGCTTGGCCGGCAGGGGGCAATCACCCCTCCACTTT,CASSLAGRGQSPLHF
TRBD1,TRBV5-1,TRBJ1-2,few,TGCGCCAGCAGCCCTTCGCCCGACAGGGATGGCTACACCTTC,CASSPSPDRDGYTF
-,TRBV9,TRBJ1-2,-,TGTGCCAGCAGCGTAGCTGGCGGGCTCTATGGCTACACCTTC,CASSVAGGLYGYTF
TRBD1,TRBV5-1,TRBJ2-5,few,TGCGCCAGCAGCCCGGGGACAGGGCTCCTCCAAGAGACCCAGTACTTC,CASSPGTGLLQETQYF
-,TRBV7-2,TRBJ2-5,-,TGTGCCAGCAGCTATCGGGACTTTCAAGAGACCCAGTACTTC,CASSYRDFQETQYF
-,TRBV4-3,TRBJ2-7,few,TGCGCCAGCAGCCAAGATTTGGCTTACGAGCAGTACTTC,CASSQDLAYEQYF
TRBD2,TRBV28,TRBJ2-7,-,TGTGCCAGCAGTTCCGGGGGGGGGACCCTACGGGGGTACTTC,CASSSGGGTLRGYF
-,TRBV5-1,TRBJ2-1,-,TGCGCCAGCAGCTTGGGACAGGGAGGAGGCGGTGAGCAGTTCTTC,CASSLGQGGGGEQFF
TRBD1,TRBV2,TRBJ2-7,-,TGTGCCAGCAGTCGACAGGGCTACGAGCAGTACTTC,CASSRQGYEQYF
-,TRBV29-1,TRBJ1-2,-,TGCAGCGTTGAAGTTCTGGGGCAGGTGGCCTATGGCTACACCTTC,CSVEVLGQVAYGYTF
-,TRBV18,TRBJ1-1,-,TGTGCCAGCTCACGCGGGGCTCCTAGGAGTGAAGCTTTCTTT,CASSRGAPRSEAFF
-,TRBV7-9,TRBJ2-1,-,TGTGCCAGCAGCTTAGCCGCGTATTGGGGCGGCGGCAGGGACAATGAGCAGTTCTTC,CASSLAAYWGGGRDNEQFF
-,TRBV19,TRBJ2-1,many,TGTGCCAGTAGTATACCGAAGGGGAATGAGCAGTTCTTC,CASSIPKGNEQFF
-,TRBV7-2,TRBJ2-5,few,TGTGCCAGCAGCTCCTCCTGGCGGGAGACCCAGTACTTC,CASSSSWRETQYF
TRBD1,TRBV10-3,TRBJ2-3,few,TGTGCCATCAGTGAGAGTCAGGGGGCAGGTACGCAGTATTTT,CAISESQGAGTQYF
-,TRBV4-3,TRBJ2-3,many,TGCGCCAGCAGCGGTTCAGGGCTAGAAGCAGATACGCAGTATTTT,CASSGSGLEADTQYF
-,TRBV5-1,TRBJ1-2,-,TGCGCCAGCAGCTTGGGATTATCAGTTAACTATGGCTACACCTTC,CASSLGLSVNYGYTF
TRBD1,TRBV11-2,TRBJ1-1,-,TGTGCCAGCAGCCCCCGGACAGGCCTCATGAACACTGAAGCTTTCTTT,CASSPRTGLMNTEAFF
TRBD1,TRBV18,TRBJ2-1,few,TGTGCCAGCTCTTATATCGGGACAGGAGGCAATGAGCAGTTCTTC,CASSYIGTGGNEQFF
-,TRBV19,TRBJ1-5,few,TGTGCCAGTAGTATACAGAATTATCAGCCCCAGCATTTT,CASSIQNYQPQHF
-,TRBV11-2,TRBJ1-2,few,TGTGCCAGCAGCTTAGGCCCTCTTGAGGGCATCTATGGCTACACCTTC,CASSLGPLEGIYGYTF
TRBD2,TRBV6-1,TRBJ2-5,-,TGTGCCAGCAGTGAAACCATACTAGCGGGGGCCGCTCAAGAGACCCAGTACTTC,CASSETILAGAAQETQYF
TRBD1,TRBV4-1,TRBJ1-1,few,TGCGCCAGCAGCCCCCTGGGACAGGGGCTGGGCACTGAAGCTTTCTTT,CASSPLGQGLGTEAFF